This TCR beta chain was sequenced during a study of shared clonotypes between healthy human individuals. The CDR3 loop spans 17 amino acids. From germline, CDR1 is SGHAT and CDR2 FQNNGV. The V end lost 5 bases, the J end lost 1 base, and 17 bases lay between the germline ends. Sequencing used immunoSEQ multiplex PCR; TCRdb keeps in-frame clones, though not all of them. The sample records fewer than 1.8 million clones, approximately 98.5% being singletons. V gene TRBV11-2 combines with J gene TRBJ2-2; TRBD2 might be the D (5 bases). This receptor was identified in a man under 40 in good health. The sample comprised naive CD4+ T cells sorted from blood. Noted subset: CD45RA+ positively selected. CDR3 DNA sequence: TGTGCCAGCAGCCCCCTTCCACGGGGTAAGAACACCGGGGAGCTGTTTTTT. Its translation: CASSPLPRGKNTGELFF.